The 17 T cell receptor beta chains reported below all come from one sample, sequenced in a study of cytomegalovirus exposure and HLA in healthy donors. This PCR relied on a set of 60 Vbeta primers and 13 Jbeta primers. Data came from immunoSEQ multiplex PCR; TCRdb stores just in-frame clones and leaves some out. The sample shows over 100,000 clones, less than 90% of them seen only once. Sequenced input: PBMCs. These receptors all come from a man in his forties or fifties in good health and CMV-seronegative.

The chain has TRBV7-2 and TRBJ2-7, with 11 bases lining up with TRBD2. This CDR3 comprises 18 residues. The germline CDR1 and CDR2 sequences are SGHTA and FQGNSA. Trimming removed 2 bases from V and 2 bases from J; junction bases left unmatched: 11. DNA for the CDR3: TGTGCCAGCAGCTTAATAGCTAGCGGGAGGTCGACTCCCTACGAGCAGTACTTC. It encodes CASSLIASGRSTPYEQYF.

This clone appeared a few times. The chain has TRBV7-2 and TRBJ2-5; 12 bases fit TRBD2. Germline CDR1 and CDR2: SGHTA and FQGNSA. The CDR3 is 18 residues long. The ends lost 1 base at V and 5 bases at J; junction bases unmatched: 11. CDR3 DNA sequence: TGTGCCAGCAGCTTAGGACTAGCGGGAGTTGGAAAGCAGGAGACCCAGTACTTC. This sequence encodes CASSLGLAGVGKQETQYF.

V gene TRBV7-2 combines with J gene TRBJ2-1; 8 bases line up with TRBD1. Germline V gene lookup returns CDR1 SGHTA and CDR2 FQGNSA. Trimming at V came to 1 base and at J to 7 bases, leaving 9 bases not matched to a gene. The CDR3 loop spans 16 amino acids. CDR3 protein: CASSLGSRGLGNEQFF. The DNA of the CDR3 is TGTGCCAGCAGCTTAGGGAGCAGGGGGCTAGGGAATGAGCAGTTCTTC. Based on the CDR3 plus reference TRBV7-2 and TRBJ2-1, the full variable domain is GAGVSQSPSNKVTEKGKDVELRCDPISGHTALYWYRQSLGQGLEFLIYFQGNSAPDKSGLPSDRFSAERTGGSVSTLTIQRTQQEDSAVYLCASSLGSRGLGNEQFFGPGTRLTVL.

The chain carries TRBV7-2 and TRBJ1-6, with D possibly matching TRBD1 (6 bases). CDR3 size: 15 residues. V gave up 1 base and J gave up 10 bases, with 14 bases separating them. CDR1 SGHTA and CDR2 FQGNSA come from the germline V gene. The CDR3 coding sequence is TGTGCCAGCAGCTTAGTATCTGGGGACACCTCACCCCTCCACTTT. It is translated as CASSLVSGDTSPLHF. Based on the CDR3 plus reference TRBV7-2 and TRBJ1-6, the full variable domain is GAGVSQSPSNKVTEKGKDVELRCDPISGHTALYWYRQSLGQGLEFLIYFQGNSAPDKSGLPSDRFSAERTGGSVSTLTIQRTQQEDSAVYLCASSLVSGDTSPLHFGNGTRLTVT.

V usage is TRBV5-1 and J usage is TRBJ1-4, with 8 nucleotides matching TRBD1. The trim removed 2 bases at V and 8 bases at J, leaving 5 bases unmatched. In germline, CDR1 is SGHRS, CDR2 YFSETQ. The CDR3 loop spans 14 amino acids. The CDR3 spells CASSFGQGFEKLFF. CDR3 nucleotides: TGCGCCAGCAGCTTTGGACAGGGCTTCGAAAAACTGTTTTTT.

The chain employs TRBV9 and TRBJ2-7, with TRBD2 as a possible D gene (5 bases). The CDR3 consists of 15 residues. Germline-derived CDR1 and CDR2 are SGDLS and YYNGEE. V dropped 0 bases and J dropped 5 bases, with 15 bases sitting between them. CDR3 in amino acids: CASSVGSGNLDEQYF. CDR3 nucleotides: TGTGCCAGCAGCGTAGGATCGGGGAATCTAGACGAGCAGTACTTC.

This clone was counted a single time. The chain recombines TRBV19 with TRBJ2-4; the D is unclear. CDR3 length equals 12 residues. From germline, CDR1 is LNHDA and CDR2 SQIVND (reference sequence). Trimming pared 6 bases from V and 3 bases from J, leaving 6 bases between. The chain's CDR3 is CASSVGKNIQYF. The CDR3 region has the DNA TGTGCCAGTAGCGTCGGCAAAAACATTCAGTACTTC. Full variable domain (rest looked up from reference TRBV19 and TRBJ2-4): DGGITQSPKYLFRKEGQNVTLSCEQNLNHDAMYWYRQDPGQGLRLIYYSQIVNDFQKGDIAEGYSVSREKKESFPLTVTSAQKNPTAFYLCASSVGKNIQYFGAGTRLSVL.

This chain connects TRBV7-9 to TRBJ2-5; TRBD2 matches at 8 bases. CDR1 SEHNR and CDR2 FQNEAQ come from the germline V gene (reference sequence). Trimming took 2 bases from V and 5 from J; bases not matched to a gene: 10. The CDR3 has 16 amino acids. The CDR3 sequence is CASSLYRFSGNETQYF. The CDR3 DNA reads as TGTGCCAGCAGCTTATATAGATTTAGCGGGAACGAGACCCAGTACTTC.

The chain employs TRBV7-2 and TRBJ2-5, with D possibly matching TRBD2 (6 bases). V dropped 6 bases and J dropped 0 bases, with 14 bases sitting between them. Germline assignment: CDR1 SGHTA and CDR2 FQGNSA. This CDR3 region has 15 residues. CDR3 residues: CASSRDGGNQETQYF. The CDR3 DNA reads TGTGCCAGCAGTCGGGACGGGGGAAACCAAGAGACCCAGTACTTC.

This chain connects TRBV6-1 to TRBJ1-5; no clear D gene. This CDR3 has 15 amino acids. CDR1 is MNHNS, CDR2 SASEGT, per germline. V was shortened by 2 bases and J by 0 bases, with 8 bases between the two germline ends. The CDR3 DNA follows: TGTGCCAGCAGTGAATACGGGGTTAGCAATCAGCCCCAGCATTTT. It yields the protein CASSEYGVSNQPQHF.

V and J are TRBV6-6 and TRBJ2-7; weak D call: TRBD1 (7 bases). V lost 6 bases and J lost 3, with 12 bases in between. This CDR3 is 13 amino acids long. Germline-derived CDR1 and CDR2 are MNHNY and SVGAGI (reference sequence). CDR3 nucleotides: TGTGCCAGCAGCGGGGGACAGATCTACGAGCAGTACTTC. Translating it yields CASSGGQIYEQYF.

This rearrangement joins TRBV29-1 to TRBJ1-2; maybe TRBD1 (6 bases). The CDR3 consists of 15 residues. The V end lost 4 bases, the J end lost 2 bases, and 17 bases lay between the germline ends. CDR1 and CDR2 (germline): SQVTM, ANQGSEA. Written as DNA, the CDR3 is TGCAGCGTTGTATCTCGCAGGGGCAGCAACTATGGCTACACCTTC. It is translated as CSVVSRRGSNYGYTF.

The chain employs TRBV6-5 and TRBJ1-1; D may be TRBD1 (5 bases). From germline, CDR1 is MNHEY and CDR2 SVGAGI. The V end lost 6 bases, the J end lost 0 bases, and 8 bases lay between the germline ends. The CDR3 totals 13 residues. This chain's CDR3 is CASSDRVNTEAFF. The CDR3 DNA follows: TGTGCCAGCAGCGACAGAGTGAACACTGAAGCTTTCTTT.

The chain links TRBV4-1 to TRBJ1-1; 8 bases are shared with TRBD1. V lost 3 bases and J lost 10; bases outside the gene matches: 16. The germline CDR1 and CDR2 sequences are MGHRA and YSYEKL. CDR3 size: 16 residues. The chain's CDR3 is CASSQVTKGQGVRAFF. In nucleotides, the CDR3 is TGCGCCAGCAGCCAGGTTACTAAAGGACAGGGTGTAAGAGCTTTCTTT.

This chain connects TRBV6-5 to TRBJ2-1; 9 nucleotides agree with TRBD2. This CDR3 spans 15 amino acids. Germline values: CDR1 MNHEY, CDR2 SVGAGI. The V and J ends lost 6 bases and 4 bases, in that order; junction bases with no gene match: 7. CDR3 nucleotide sequence: TGTGCCAGCAGCCCTACTAGCGGGCCTTACAATGAGCAGTTCTTC. This translates into CASSPTSGPYNEQFF.

This chain uses TRBV5-4 with TRBJ2-2; no firm D call. The CDR3 has 15 residues. The V end lost 3 bases, the J end lost 0 bases, and 9 bases lay between the germline ends. From germline, CDR1 is SGHNT and CDR2 YYREEE (reference sequence). CDR3 residues: CASSSRSANTGELFF. The CDR3 region has the DNA TGTGCCAGCAGCTCGAGGTCCGCGAACACCGGGGAGCTGTTTTTT.

The chain employs TRBV19 and TRBJ2-1, with 9 bases identical to TRBD1. This CDR3 region has 14 residues. V gave up 7 bases and J gave up 9 bases; unmatched junction bases: 10. Germline CDR1 LNHDA, CDR2 SQIVND (reference sequence). This CDR3 reads CASIPGQGSGEQFF. The CDR3 coding sequence is TGTGCCAGTATCCCCGGACAGGGGTCGGGTGAGCAGTTCTTC. The whole variable domain, filled in from reference TRBV19 and TRBJ2-1, reads DGGITQSPKYLFRKEGQNVTLSCEQNLNHDAMYWYRQDPGQGLRLIYYSQIVNDFQKGDIAEGYSVSREKKESFPLTVTSAQKNPTAFYLCASIPGQGSGEQFFGPGTRLTVL.